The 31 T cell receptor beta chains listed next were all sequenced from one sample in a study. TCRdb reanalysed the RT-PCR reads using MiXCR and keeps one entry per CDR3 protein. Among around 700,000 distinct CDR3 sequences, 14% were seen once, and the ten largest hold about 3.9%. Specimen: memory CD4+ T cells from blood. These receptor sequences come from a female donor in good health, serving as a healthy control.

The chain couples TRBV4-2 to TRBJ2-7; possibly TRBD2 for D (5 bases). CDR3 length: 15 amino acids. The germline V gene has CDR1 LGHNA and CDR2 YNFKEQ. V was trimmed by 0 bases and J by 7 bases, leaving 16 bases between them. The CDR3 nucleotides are TGTGCCAGCAGCCAAGATATTGCCTACCCGGGAGAGCAGTACTTC. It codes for CASSQDIAYPGEQYF.

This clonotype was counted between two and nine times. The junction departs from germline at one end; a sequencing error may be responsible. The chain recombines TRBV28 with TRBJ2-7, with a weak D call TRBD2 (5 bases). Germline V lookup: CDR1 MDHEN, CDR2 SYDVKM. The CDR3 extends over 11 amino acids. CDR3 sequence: CASSYRDKPFF. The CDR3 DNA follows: TGTGCCAGCAGTTACCGGGATAAACCTTTCTTC.

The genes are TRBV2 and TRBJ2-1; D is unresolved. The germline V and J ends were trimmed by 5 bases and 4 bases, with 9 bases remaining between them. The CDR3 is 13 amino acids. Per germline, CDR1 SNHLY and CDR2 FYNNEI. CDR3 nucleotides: TGTGCCAGCAGTCCCCATATTTACAATGAGCAGTTCTTC. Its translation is CASSPHIYNEQFF.

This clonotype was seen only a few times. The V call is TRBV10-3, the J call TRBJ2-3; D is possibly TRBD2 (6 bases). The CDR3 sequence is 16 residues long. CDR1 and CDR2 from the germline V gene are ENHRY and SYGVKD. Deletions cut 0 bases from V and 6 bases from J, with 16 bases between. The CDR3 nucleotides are TGTGCCATCAGTGAGTCGACTGGGCGGGATGGGGATACGCAGTATTTT. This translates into CAISESTGRDGDTQYF.

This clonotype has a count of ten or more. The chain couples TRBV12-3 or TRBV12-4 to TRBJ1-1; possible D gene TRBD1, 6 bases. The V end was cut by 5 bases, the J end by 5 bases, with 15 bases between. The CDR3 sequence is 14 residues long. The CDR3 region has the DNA TGTGCCAGCAGTCCCCGGGAGGGGGTAACTGAAGCTTTCTTT. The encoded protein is CASSPREGVTEAFF.

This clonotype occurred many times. The CDR3 is CASSYSKQGRHEQYF. The CDR3, as DNA: TGTGCCAGCAGTTACTCGAAGCAGGGGCGCCACGAGCAGTACTTC. This rearrangement joins TRBV6-5 to TRBJ2-7; possible D gene TRBD1, 6 bases. Germline V lookup: CDR1 MNHEY, CDR2 SVGAGI. The CDR3 length is 15 residues. Between the trimmed V and J ends, which lost 0 bases and 5 bases, there was a span of 14 bases.

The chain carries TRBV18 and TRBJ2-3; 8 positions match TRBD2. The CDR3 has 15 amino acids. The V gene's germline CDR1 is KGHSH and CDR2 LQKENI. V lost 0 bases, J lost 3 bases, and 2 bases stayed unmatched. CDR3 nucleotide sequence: TGTGCCAGCTCACCACCGGGACTAGAAACAGATACGCAGTATTTT. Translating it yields CASSPPGLETDTQYF.

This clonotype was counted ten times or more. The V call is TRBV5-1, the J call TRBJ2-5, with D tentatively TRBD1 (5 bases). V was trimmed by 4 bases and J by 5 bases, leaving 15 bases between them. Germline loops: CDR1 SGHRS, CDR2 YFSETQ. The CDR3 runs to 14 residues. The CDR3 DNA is TGCGCCAGCAGCCCGCCAGGGCTAGGGGAGACCCAGTACTTC. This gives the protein CASSPPGLGETQYF.

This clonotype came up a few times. The CDR3 protein is CASSPDREGFATNEKLFF. In DNA, the CDR3 is TGTGCCAGCAGCCCGGACAGGGAGGGTTTTGCAACTAATGAAAAACTGTTTTTT. The V call is TRBV6-5, the J call TRBJ1-4, with TRBD1 matching over 8 bases. This CDR3 contains 18 residues. V lost 6 bases, J lost 0 bases, and 12 bases stayed unmatched. Germline CDR1 is MNHEY and CDR2 is SVGAGI.

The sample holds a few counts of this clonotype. In DNA, the CDR3 is TGTGCCAGCAGTCCTCACCAGCCCGGAGATTATGGCTACACCTTC. It specifies CASSPHQPGDYGYTF. This sequence joins TRBV28 and TRBJ1-2; D remains unclear. Germline V gene data show CDR1 as MDHEN and CDR2 as SYDVKM. CDR3 length: 15 amino acids. V lost 5 bases to trimming and J lost 5 bases, with 18 bases between them.

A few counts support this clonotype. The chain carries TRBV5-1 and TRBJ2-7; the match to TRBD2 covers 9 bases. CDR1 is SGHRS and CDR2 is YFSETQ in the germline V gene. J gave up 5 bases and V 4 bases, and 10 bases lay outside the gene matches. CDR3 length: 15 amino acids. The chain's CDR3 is CASSPGAGGPNEQYF. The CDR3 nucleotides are TGCGCCAGCAGCCCGGGGGCGGGAGGGCCGAACGAGCAGTACTTC.

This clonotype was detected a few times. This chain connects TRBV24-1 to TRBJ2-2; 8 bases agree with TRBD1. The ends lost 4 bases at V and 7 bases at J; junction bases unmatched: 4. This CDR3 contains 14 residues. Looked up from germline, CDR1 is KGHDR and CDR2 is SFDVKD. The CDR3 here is CATSDLTGVGELFF. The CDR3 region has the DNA TGTGCCACCAGTGACCTGACAGGGGTCGGGGAGCTGTTTTTT.

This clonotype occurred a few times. CDR3 sequence (DNA): TGTGCCTGGAGTGTGGGAGGGTATGAAAAACTGTTTTTT. Encoded protein: CAWSVGGYEKLFF. V usage is TRBV30 and J usage is TRBJ1-4; no firm D call. The CDR3 runs 13 residues. V was trimmed by 0 bases and J by 6 bases, leaving 8 bases between them. Germline CDR1 is GTSNPN and CDR2 is SVGIG (reference sequence). Full variable domain (missing parts from reference TRBV30 and TRBJ1-4): SQTIHQWPATLVQPVGSPLSLECTVEGTSNPNLYWYRQAAGRGLQLLFYSVGIGQISSEVPQNLSASRPQDRQFILSSKKLLLSDSGFYLCAWSVGGYEKLFFGSGTQLSVL.

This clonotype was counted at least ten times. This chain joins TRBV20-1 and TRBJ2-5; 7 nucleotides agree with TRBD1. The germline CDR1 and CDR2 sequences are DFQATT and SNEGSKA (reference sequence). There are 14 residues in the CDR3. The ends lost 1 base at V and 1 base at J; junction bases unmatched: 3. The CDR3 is CSARVWDSQETQYF. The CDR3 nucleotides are TGCAGTGCTAGAGTCTGGGACAGCCAAGAGACCCAGTACTTC.

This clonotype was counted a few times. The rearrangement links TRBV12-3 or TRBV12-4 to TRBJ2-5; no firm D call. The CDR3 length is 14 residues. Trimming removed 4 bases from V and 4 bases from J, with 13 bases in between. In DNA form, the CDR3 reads TGTGCCAGCAGTTCCGGACGGGTGGGAGAGACCCAGTACTTC. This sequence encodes CASSSGRVGETQYF.

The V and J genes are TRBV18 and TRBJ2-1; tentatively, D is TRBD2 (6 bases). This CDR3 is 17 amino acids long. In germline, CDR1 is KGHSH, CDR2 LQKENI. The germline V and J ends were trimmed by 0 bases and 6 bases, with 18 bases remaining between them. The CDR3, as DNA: TGTGCCAGCTCACCACCGGGTGGAATACGGCGGGGCAATGAGCAGTTCTTC. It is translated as CASSPPGGIRRGNEQFF.

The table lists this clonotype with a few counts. CDR3 nucleotides: TGCGCCAGCAGCCAATGGTCCTCCGGGGAGCTGTTTTTT. Its translation is CASSQWSSGELFF. The rearrangement links TRBV4-3 to TRBJ2-2, with D unclear. This CDR3 is 13 amino acids long. Germline-derived CDR1 and CDR2 are LGHNA and YSLEER. Trimming took 2 bases from V and 6 from J, leaving 7 bases between them.

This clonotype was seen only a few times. The CDR3 sequence: CATSDETSVTDTQYF. The CDR3 DNA is TGTGCCACCAGTGACGAGACTAGCGTCACAGATACGCAGTATTTT. The rearrangement uses TRBV24-1 and TRBJ2-3, with TRBD2 identical over 8 bases. With V trimmed by 4 bases and J by 2 bases, 4 bases remained unmatched. The CDR3 sequence is 15 residues long. Germline V CDR1 and CDR2: KGHDR, SFDVKD.

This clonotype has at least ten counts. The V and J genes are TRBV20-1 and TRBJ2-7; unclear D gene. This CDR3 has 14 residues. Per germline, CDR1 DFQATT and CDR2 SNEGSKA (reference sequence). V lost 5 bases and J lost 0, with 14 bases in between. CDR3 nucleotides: TGCAGTGCTCCCGTTAGCCCGAGCTCCTACGAGCAGTACTTC. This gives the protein CSAPVSPSSYEQYF.

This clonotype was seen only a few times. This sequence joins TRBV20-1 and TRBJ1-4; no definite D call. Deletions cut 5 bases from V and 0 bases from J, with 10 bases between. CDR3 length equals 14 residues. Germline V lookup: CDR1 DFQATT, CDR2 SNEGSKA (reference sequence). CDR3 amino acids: CSASSATTNEKLFF. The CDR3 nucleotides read TGCAGTGCTTCCTCCGCTACAACTAATGAAAAACTGTTTTTT.

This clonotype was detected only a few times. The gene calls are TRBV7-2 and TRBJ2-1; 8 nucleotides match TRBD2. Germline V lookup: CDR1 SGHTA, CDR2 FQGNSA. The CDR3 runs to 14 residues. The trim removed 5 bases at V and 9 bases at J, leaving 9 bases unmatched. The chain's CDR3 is CASSPQRENAEQFF. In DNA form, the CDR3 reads TGTGCCAGCAGCCCCCAGCGGGAGAACGCTGAGCAGTTCTTC. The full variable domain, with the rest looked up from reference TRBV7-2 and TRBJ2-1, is GAGVSQSPSNKVTEKGKDVELRCDPISGHTALYWYRQSLGQGLEFLIYFQGNSAPDKSGLPSDRFSAERTGGSVSTLTIQRTQQEDSAVYLCASSPQRENAEQFFGPGTRLTVL.

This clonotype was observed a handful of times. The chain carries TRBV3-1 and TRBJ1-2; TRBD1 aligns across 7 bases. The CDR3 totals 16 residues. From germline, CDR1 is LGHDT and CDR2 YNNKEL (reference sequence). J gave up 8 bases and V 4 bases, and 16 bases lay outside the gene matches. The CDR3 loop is CASSPHRQQGVLGYTF. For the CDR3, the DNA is TGTGCCAGCAGCCCTCACAGGCAGCAGGGGGTTCTCGGCTACACCTTC. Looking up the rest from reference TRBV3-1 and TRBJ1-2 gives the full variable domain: DTAVSQTPKYLVTQMGNDKSIKCEQNLGHDTMYWYKQDSKKFLKIMFSYNNKELIINETVPNRFSPKSPDKAHLNLHINSLELGDSAVYFCASSPHRQQGVLGYTFGSGTRLTVV.

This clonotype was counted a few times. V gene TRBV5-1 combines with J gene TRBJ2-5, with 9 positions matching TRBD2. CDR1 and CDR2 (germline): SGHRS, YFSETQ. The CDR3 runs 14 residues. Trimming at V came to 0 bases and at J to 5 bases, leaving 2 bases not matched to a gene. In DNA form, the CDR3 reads TGCGCCAGCAGCTTGGCCGGGACTAGCGAGACCCAGTACTTC. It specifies CASSLAGTSETQYF.

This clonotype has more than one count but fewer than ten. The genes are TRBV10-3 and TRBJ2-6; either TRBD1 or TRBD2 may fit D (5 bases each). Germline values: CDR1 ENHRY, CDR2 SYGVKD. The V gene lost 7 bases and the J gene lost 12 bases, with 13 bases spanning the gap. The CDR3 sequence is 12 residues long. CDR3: CAITSGALVLTF. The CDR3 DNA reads TGTGCCATCACTTCCGGGGCCCTCGTCCTGACTTTC.

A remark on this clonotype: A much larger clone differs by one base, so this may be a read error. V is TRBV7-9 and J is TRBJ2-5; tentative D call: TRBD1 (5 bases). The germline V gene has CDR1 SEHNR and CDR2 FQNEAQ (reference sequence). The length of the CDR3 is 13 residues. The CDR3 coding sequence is TGTGGCAGCAGCTTGGACGACCCCGCGTTAGGGGACTTC. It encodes CGSSLDDPALGDF.

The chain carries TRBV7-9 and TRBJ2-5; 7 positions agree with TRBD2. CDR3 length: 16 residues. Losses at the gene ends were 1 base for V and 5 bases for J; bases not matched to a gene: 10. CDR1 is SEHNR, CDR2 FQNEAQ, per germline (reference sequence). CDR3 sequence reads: CASSLGNFRDYETQYF. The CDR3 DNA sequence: TGTGCCAGCAGCTTAGGGAACTTCCGGGACTATGAGACCCAGTACTTC. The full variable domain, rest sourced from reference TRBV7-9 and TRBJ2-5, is DTGVSQNPRHKITKRGQNVTFRCDPISEHNRLYWYRQTLGQGPEFLTYFQNEAQLEKSRLLSDRFSAERPKGSFSTLEIQRTEQGDSAMYLCASSLGNFRDYETQYFGPGTRLLVL.

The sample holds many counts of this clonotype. CDR3 region: CASSLEGGGSPLHF. CDR3 nucleotide sequence: TGTGCCAGCAGCTTGGAAGGGGGCGGTTCACCCCTCCACTTT. This sequence joins TRBV5-6 and TRBJ1-6; 7 nucleotides line up with TRBD1. Germline values: CDR1 SGHDT, CDR2 YYEEEE. Trimming at V came to 0 bases and at J to 9 bases, leaving 3 bases not matched to a gene. The CDR3 runs 14 residues.

In DNA, the CDR3 is TGCAGTGCCCCCGCCAAGCGGGAGACCACCGGGGAGCTGTTTTTT. Protein product: CSAPAKRETTGELFF. The chain couples TRBV20-1 to TRBJ2-2; 8 nucleotides align to TRBD2. Per germline, CDR1 DFQATT and CDR2 SNEGSKA (reference sequence). V was pared by 6 bases and J by 4 bases, with 10 bases of the junction left unmatched. This CDR3 comprises 15 residues.

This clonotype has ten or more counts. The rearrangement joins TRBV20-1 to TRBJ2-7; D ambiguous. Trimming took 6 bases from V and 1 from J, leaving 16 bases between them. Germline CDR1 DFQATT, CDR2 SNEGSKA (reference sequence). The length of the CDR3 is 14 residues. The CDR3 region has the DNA TGCAGTGCACCCTCCGTCCCCACGTCCTACGAGCAGTACTTC. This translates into CSAPSVPTSYEQYF.

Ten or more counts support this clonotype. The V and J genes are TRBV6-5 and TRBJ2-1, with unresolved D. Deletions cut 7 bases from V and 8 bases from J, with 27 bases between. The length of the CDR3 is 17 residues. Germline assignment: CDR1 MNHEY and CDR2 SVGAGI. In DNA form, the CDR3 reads TGTGCCAGCACCAAAAAGTTCACGGCCTTCGGTCACGATGAGCAGTTCTTC. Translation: CASTKKFTAFGHDEQFF.

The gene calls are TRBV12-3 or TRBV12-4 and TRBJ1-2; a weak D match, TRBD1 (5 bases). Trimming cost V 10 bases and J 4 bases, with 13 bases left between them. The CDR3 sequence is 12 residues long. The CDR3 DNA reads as TGTGCCACCCTCCGGGGGGGCTATGGCTACACCTTC. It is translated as CATLRGGYGYTF.